The 2 T cell receptor beta chains below come from one sample, sequenced in a study of blood T cell repertoires in COVID-19. The protocol was immunoSEQ multiplex PCR, while the TCRdb copy is restricted to in-frame clones and leaves out a portion. The sample has 160,000 or so clones, roughly 90% seen once. Sequencing was carried out using peripheral blood. All receptors derive from a man in his 60s with acute or convalescent COVID-19.

This clone has just one count. CDR3 bases: TGCGCCAGCAACTTAGGACAGGGGAATTTCCACGAGCAGTACTTC. It is translated as CASNLGQGNFHEQYF. The gene calls are TRBV5-1 and TRBJ2-7; 9 bases fit TRBD1. With V trimmed by 6 bases and J by 5 bases, 12 bases remained unmatched. CDR1 is SGHRS, CDR2 YFSETQ, per germline. The CDR3 consists of 15 residues. Looking up the rest from reference TRBV5-1 and TRBJ2-7 gives the full variable domain: KAGVTQTPRYLIKTRGQQVTLSCSPISGHRSVSWYQQTPGQGLQFLFEYFSETQRNKGNFPGRFSGRQFSNSRSEMNVSTLELGDSALYLCASNLGQGNFHEQYFGPGTRLTVT.

The J gene is TRBJ1-6, the V gene TRBV5-6; no clear D gene. This CDR3 is built from 17 residues. CDR1 SGHDT and CDR2 YYEEEE come from the germline V gene. V lost 1 base to trimming and J lost 9 bases, with 20 bases between them. The DNA for the CDR3 is TGTGCCAGCAGCTTGTATCGACAAGTTCGCCCGGTTTCACCCCTCCACTTT. Translated: CASSLYRQVRPVSPLHF. Full variable domain (outside the CDR3, taken from reference TRBV5-6 and TRBJ1-6): DAGVTQSPTHLIKTRGQQVTLRCSPKSGHDTVSWYQQALGQGPQFIFQYYEEEERQRGNFPDRFSGHQFPNYSSELNVNALLLGDSALYLCASSLYRQVRPVSPLHFGNGTRLTVT.